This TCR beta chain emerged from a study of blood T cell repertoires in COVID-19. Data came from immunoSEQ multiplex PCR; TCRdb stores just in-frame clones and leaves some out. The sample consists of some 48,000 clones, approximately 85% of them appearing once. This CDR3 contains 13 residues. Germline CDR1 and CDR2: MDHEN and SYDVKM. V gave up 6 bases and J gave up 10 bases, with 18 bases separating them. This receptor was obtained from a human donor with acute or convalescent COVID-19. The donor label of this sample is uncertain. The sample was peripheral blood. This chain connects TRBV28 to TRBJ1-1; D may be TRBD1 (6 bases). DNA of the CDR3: TGTGCCAGCAGACCTGGACAGCTAGGGGTAGCTTTCTTT. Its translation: CASRPGQLGVAFF.